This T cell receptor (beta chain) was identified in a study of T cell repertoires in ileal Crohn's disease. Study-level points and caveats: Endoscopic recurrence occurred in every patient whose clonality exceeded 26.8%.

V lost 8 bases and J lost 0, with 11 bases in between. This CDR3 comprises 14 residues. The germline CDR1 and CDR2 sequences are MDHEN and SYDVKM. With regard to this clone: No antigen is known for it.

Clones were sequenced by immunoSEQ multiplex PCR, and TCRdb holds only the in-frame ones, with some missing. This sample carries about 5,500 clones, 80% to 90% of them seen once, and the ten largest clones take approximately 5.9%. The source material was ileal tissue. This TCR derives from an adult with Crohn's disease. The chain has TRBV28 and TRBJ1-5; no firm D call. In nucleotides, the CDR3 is TGTGCCAGCGCAACTTTGTATAGCAATCAGCCCCAGCATTTT. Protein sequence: CASATLYSNQPQHF. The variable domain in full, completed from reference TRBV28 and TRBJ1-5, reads DVKVTQSSRYLVKRTGEKVFLECVQDMDHENMFWYRQDPGLGLRLIYFSYDVKMKEKGDIPEGYSVSREKKERFSLILESASTNQTSMYLCASATLYSNQPQHFGDGTRLSIL.